This TCR beta chain was observed in a study of technical replicates of blood from a few donors. Trimming pared 2 bases from V and 7 bases from J, leaving 12 bases between. The CDR3 contains 14 residues. Looked up from germline, CDR1 is LNHNV and CDR2 is YYDKDF (reference sequence). Produced via immunoSEQ multiplex PCR; TCRdb's table is partial and in-frame only. The sample consists of around 71,000 clones, roughly 92% of them appearing once. The TCR originated in a human donor in good health. This rearrangement joins TRBV15 to TRBJ1-5; tentatively, D is TRBD1 (6 bases). What was sequenced was T cells isolated from PBMCs. The CDR3 DNA sequence: TGTGCCACCAGCAGATTTACAGGGTTGCAGCCCCAGCATTTT. The encoded protein is CATSRFTGLQPQHF. Filled out from reference TRBV15 and TRBJ1-5, the complete variable domain reads DAMVIQNPRYQVTQFGKPVTLSCSQTLNHNVMYWYQQKSSQAPKLLFHYYDKDFNNEADTPDNFQSRRPNTSFCFLDIRSPGLGDTAMYLCATSRFTGLQPQHFGDGTRLSIL.